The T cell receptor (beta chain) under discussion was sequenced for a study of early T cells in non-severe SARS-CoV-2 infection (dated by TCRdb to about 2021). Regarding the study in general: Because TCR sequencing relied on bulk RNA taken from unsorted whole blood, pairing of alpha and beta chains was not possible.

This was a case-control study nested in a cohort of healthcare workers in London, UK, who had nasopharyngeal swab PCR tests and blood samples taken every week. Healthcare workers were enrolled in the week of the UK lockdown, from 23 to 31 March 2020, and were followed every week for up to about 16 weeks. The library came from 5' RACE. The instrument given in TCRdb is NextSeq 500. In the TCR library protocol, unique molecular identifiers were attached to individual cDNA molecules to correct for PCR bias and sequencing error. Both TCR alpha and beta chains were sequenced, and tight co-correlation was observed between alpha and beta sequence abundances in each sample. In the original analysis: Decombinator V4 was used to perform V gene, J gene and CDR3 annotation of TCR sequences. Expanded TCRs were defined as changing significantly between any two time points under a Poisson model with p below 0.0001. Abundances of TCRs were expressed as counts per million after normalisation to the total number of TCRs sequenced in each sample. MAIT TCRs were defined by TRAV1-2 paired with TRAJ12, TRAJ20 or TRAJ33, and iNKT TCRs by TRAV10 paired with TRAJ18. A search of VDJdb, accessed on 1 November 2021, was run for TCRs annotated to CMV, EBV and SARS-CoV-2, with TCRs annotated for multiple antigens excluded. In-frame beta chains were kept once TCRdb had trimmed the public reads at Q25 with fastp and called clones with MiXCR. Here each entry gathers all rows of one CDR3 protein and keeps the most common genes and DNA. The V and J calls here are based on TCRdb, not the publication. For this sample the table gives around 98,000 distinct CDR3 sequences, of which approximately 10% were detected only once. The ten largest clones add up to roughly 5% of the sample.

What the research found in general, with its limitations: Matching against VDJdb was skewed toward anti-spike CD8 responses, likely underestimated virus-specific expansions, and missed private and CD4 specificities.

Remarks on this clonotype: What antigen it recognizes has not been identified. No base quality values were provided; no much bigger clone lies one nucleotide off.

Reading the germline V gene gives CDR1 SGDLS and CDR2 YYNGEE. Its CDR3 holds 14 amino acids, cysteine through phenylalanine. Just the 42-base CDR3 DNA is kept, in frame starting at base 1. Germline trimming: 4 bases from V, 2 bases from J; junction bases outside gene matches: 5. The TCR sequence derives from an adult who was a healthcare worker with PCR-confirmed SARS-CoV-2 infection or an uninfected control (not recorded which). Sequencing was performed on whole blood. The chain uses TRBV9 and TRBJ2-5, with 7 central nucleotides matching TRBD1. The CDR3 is CASSPQDRQETQYF. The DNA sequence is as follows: TGTGCCAGCAGCCCCCAGGACAGGCAAGAGACCCAGTACTTC.